This T cell receptor (beta chain) derives from a study of blood T cells in healthy people across ages. Each donor had around 9.2 milliliters of peripheral blood drawn. The amount of total RNA extracted per sample was at least 5 micrograms. This CDR3 region has 15 residues. Germline V gives CDR1 SGHRS, CDR2 YFSETQ. V was cut by 2 bases and J by 0 bases, with 11 bases left in between. It was with a sample-barcoded 5' primer and a J-beta primer mix that a second PCR of roughly 7 to 12 cycles was run. The template-switch adaptor was a 5' adaptor with 12 random nucleotides. It tagged each cDNA molecule. TCRdb reprocessed the 5' RACE reads via MiXCR and lists one record per CDR3 protein. The sample consists of about 970,000 distinct CDR3 sequences, 51% of them appearing once.

Sequenced: blood. This sequence was found in a woman aged 55 to 70 in good health. The chain uses TRBV5-1 and TRBJ2-5; D is perhaps TRBD1 (6 bases). The CDR3 is CASSLHWTDQETQYF. The CDR3 bases are TGCGCCAGCAGCTTACATTGGACAGACCAAGAGACCCAGTACTTC.